The rows below give T cell receptor beta chains drawn from one sample of a study of T-cell reconstitution after alpha-beta-depleted transplantation in children. TCRdb ran MiXCR on the PCR reads and lists one entry per CDR3 protein. The table lists about 31,000 distinct CDR3 sequences, roughly 6.7% of them singletons, with 27% in the top ten. Sequenced material: peripheral blood, taken 60 days after TCRalphabeta/CD19-depleted stem cell transplant. These receptors originate from a child younger than two who had a stem cell transplant for acute myeloid leukemia, so the T cells may come from the graft donor. Both conserved end residues are part of each CDR3. D genes are given only for firm matches. Expanded clones get a size class; other rows say once, few or many, or leave the size out.

D	size	J	V	CDR3	DNA
TRBD1	many	TRBJ1-6	TRBV7-9	CASSSGQGNSPLHF	TGTGCCAGCAGCTCCGGACAGGGGAATTCACCCCTCCACTTT
TRBD1	many	TRBJ1-2	TRBV28	CASSPRDRRSYGYTF	TGTGCCAGCAGTCCTCGGGACAGACGAAGCTATGGCTACACCTTC
TRBD1	many	TRBJ1-1	TRBV5-1	CASSFKPALQGPNTEAFF	TGCGCCAGCAGCTTCAAGCCAGCCCTACAGGGGCCGAACACTGAAGCTTTCTTT
TRBD2	many	TRBJ2-7	TRBV15	CATSQGLASYEQYF	TGTGCCACCAGCCAGGGACTAGCCTCCTACGAGCAGTACTTC
-	many	TRBJ1-1	TRBV4-3	CASSQDKVIRRNTEAFF	TGCGCCAGCAGCCAAGATAAGGTTATTAGGAGGAACACTGAAGCTTTCTTT
TRBD1	many	TRBJ1-2	TRBV30	CAWSLGTGGYTF	TGTGCCTGGAGTTTAGGGACAGGGGGCTACACCTTC
TRBD1	few	TRBJ2-7	TRBV27	CATRTGLEQYF	TGTGCCACACGGACAGGGCTCGAGCAGTACTTC
-	many	TRBJ2-7	TRBV9	CASSVPGEQYF	TGTGCCAGCAGCGTACCAGGGGAGCAGTACTTC
-	medium-sized	TRBJ2-3	TRBV29-1	CSVAAQLGTDTQYF	TGCAGCGTTGCTGCTCAGCTCGGCACAGATACGCAGTATTTT
-	-	TRBJ1-4	TRBV7-7	CASSLTVGPGEKLFF	TGTGCCAGCAGCTTAACTGTCGGCCCAGGGGAAAAACTGTTTTTT